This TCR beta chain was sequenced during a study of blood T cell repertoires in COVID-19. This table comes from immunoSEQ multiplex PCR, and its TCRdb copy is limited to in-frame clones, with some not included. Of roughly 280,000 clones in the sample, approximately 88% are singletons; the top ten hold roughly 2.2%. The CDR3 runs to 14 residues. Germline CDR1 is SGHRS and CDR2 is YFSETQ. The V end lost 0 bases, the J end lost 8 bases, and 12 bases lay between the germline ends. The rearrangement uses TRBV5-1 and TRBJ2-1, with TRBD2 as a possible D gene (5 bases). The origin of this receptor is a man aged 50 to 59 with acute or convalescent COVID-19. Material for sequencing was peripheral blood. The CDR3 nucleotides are TGCGCCAGCAGCTTGGTCGGGGTAGAGGATGAGCAGTTCTTC. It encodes CASSLVGVEDEQFF.